These 29 T cell receptor beta chains were sequenced from one sample in a study of cytomegalovirus exposure and HLA in healthy donors. A multiplex PCR was run with 60 Vbeta primers and 13 Jbeta primers. TCRdb's table, derived via immunoSEQ multiplex PCR, lists solely in-frame clones and lacks some. The data contain roughly 160,000 clones, over 60% of them singletons. The sequencing input was PBMCs. The receptors here all came from a woman aged 25 to 45 in good health and CMV-seronegative.

The rearrangement joins TRBV30 to TRBJ1-4; 9 nucleotides line up with TRBD1. The CDR3 sequence is 14 residues long. Trimming cost V 3 bases and J 8 bases; bases outside gene matches: 7. Germline V CDR1 and CDR2: GTSNPN, SVGIG (reference sequence). The CDR3: CAWSGGQGEEKLFF. The CDR3 nucleotides are TGTGCCTGGAGCGGGGGACAGGGAGAAGAAAAACTGTTTTTT.

The chain has TRBV25-1 and TRBJ2-2; possibly TRBD2 for D (6 bases). Per the germline V gene, CDR1 is MGHDK and CDR2 is SYGVNS. Trimming pared 0 bases from V and 4 bases from J, leaving 12 bases between. CDR3 size: 16 residues. This chain's CDR3 is CASSEYGGTSTGELFF. CDR3 sequence (DNA): TGTGCCAGCAGTGAATATGGAGGGACGAGCACCGGGGAGCTGTTTTTT.

This clone was recorded at least ten times. The genes are TRBV6-1 and TRBJ1-2; D remains ambiguous. Trimming cost V 5 bases and J 8 bases, with 15 bases left between them. The CDR3 extends over 13 amino acids. The V gene's germline CDR1 is MNHNS and CDR2 SASEGT. The CDR3 sequence is CASSILDSGGYTF. In DNA, the CDR3 is TGTGCCAGCAGTATACTGGATAGCGGAGGCTACACCTTC.

The chain employs TRBV7-9 and TRBJ2-7, with 9 bases fitting TRBD1. Losses at the gene ends were 4 bases for V and 1 base for J; bases not matched to a gene: 5. CDR1 is SEHNR and CDR2 is FQNEAQ in the germline V gene (reference sequence). The CDR3 sequence is 15 residues long. The CDR3 loop is CASSSPGTGSYEQYF. DNA of the CDR3: TGTGCCAGCAGCTCCCCCGGGACAGGGTCCTACGAGCAGTACTTC.

The V and J genes are TRBV7-9 and TRBJ2-5; 8 bases match TRBD2. There are 16 residues in the CDR3. Germline lookup yields CDR1 SEHNR and CDR2 FQNEAQ (reference sequence). V was clipped by 1 base and J by 2 bases; unmatched bases: 6. For the CDR3, the DNA is TGTGCCAGCAGCTTAGTCGGGGGGGCAGTACAAGAGACCCAGTACTTC. Protein product: CASSLVGGAVQETQYF. The whole variable domain, remainder taken from reference TRBV7-9 and TRBJ2-5, is DTGVSQNPRHKITKRGQNVTFRCDPISEHNRLYWYRQTLGQGPEFLTYFQNEAQLEKSRLLSDRFSAERPKGSFSTLEIQRTEQGDSAMYLCASSLVGGAVQETQYFGPGTRLLVL.

A few counts support this clone. The CDR3 protein is CASSGASGANVLTF. CDR3 nucleotide sequence: TGTGCCAGCAGCGGCGCTAGTGGGGCCAACGTCCTGACTTTC. This chain joins TRBV2 and TRBJ2-6; no clear D gene. Trimming cost V 6 bases and J 3 bases, with 9 bases left between them. Germline CDR1 reads SNHLY; CDR2 reads FYNNEI. CDR3 size: 14 residues.

This clone was seen more than once but under ten times. The rearrangement joins TRBV25-1 to TRBJ2-5, with D perhaps matching TRBD2 (6 bases). V was shortened by 2 bases and J by 4 bases, with 20 bases between the two germline ends. Germline CDR1 and CDR2: MGHDK and SYGVNS. The CDR3 contains 17 residues. The CDR3 DNA is TGTGCCAGCAGTGAACAAACCCGGCGGGGCCACTCAGAGACCCAGTACTTC. Residues: CASSEQTRRGHSETQYF.

Only a few counts were recorded for this clone. The V gene is TRBV9, the J gene TRBJ1-6; 7 positions agree with TRBD1. V gave up 1 base and J gave up 8 bases; unmatched junction bases: 6. Germline CDR1 reads SGDLS; CDR2 reads YYNGEE. The CDR3 runs to 15 residues. The CDR3 bases are TGTGCCAGCAGCGTAACAGGGGCGGTAGATTCACCCCTCCACTTT. It codes for CASSVTGAVDSPLHF.

This clone has only one observation. The V and J genes are TRBV28 and TRBJ1-5; 7 positions match TRBD1. In germline, CDR1 is MDHEN, CDR2 SYDVKM. J lost 3 bases, V lost 7 bases, and 9 bases had no gene match. CDR3 length equals 15 residues. The CDR3 protein is CASNTKDRLNQPQHF. CDR3 coding DNA: TGTGCCAGCAACACGAAGGACAGGCTCAATCAGCCCCAGCATTTT.

The CDR3 region has the DNA TGCGCCAGCAGCTCCGGACTAGCGGGAGGAGAGACCCAGTACTTC. This codes for CASSSGLAGGETQYF. This rearrangement joins TRBV5-1 to TRBJ2-5, with 14 bases aligning to TRBD2. Germline V gives CDR1 SGHRS, CDR2 YFSETQ. This CDR3 comprises 15 residues. V shed 3 bases and J 4 bases; nucleotides not matched to a gene: 2.

The gene calls are TRBV7-8 and TRBJ1-2; perhaps TRBD1 as D (6 bases). Germline CDR1 reads SGHVS; CDR2 reads FQNEAQ. V was trimmed by 1 base and J by 1 base, leaving 13 bases between them. This CDR3 is built from 16 residues. The CDR3 DNA follows: TGTGCCAGCAGCTTAGAGGGACACATTTTTAACTATGGCTACACCTTC. This sequence encodes CASSLEGHIFNYGYTF.

This clone was counted between two and nine times. J is TRBJ1-2 and V is TRBV19; TRBD1 might be the D (6 bases). This CDR3 has 15 amino acids. V dropped 1 base and J dropped 4 bases, with 13 bases sitting between them. CDR1 is LNHDA and CDR2 is SQIVND in the germline V gene (reference sequence). The CDR3 is CASSIATVQGYGYTF. CDR3 DNA: TGTGCCAGTAGTATAGCGACAGTACAGGGCTATGGCTACACCTTC.

This rearrangement joins TRBV7-8 to TRBJ1-1; TRBD1 is a possible D gene (5 bases). CDR1 and CDR2 from the germline V gene are SGHVS and FQNEAQ. V gave up 3 bases and J gave up 4 bases, with 15 bases separating them. This CDR3 spans 15 amino acids. The CDR3: CASSLSPGSGTEAFF. As DNA, the CDR3 is TGTGCCAGCAGCTTGTCCCCAGGGTCTGGCACTGAAGCTTTCTTT.

CDR3 region: CASSLGGQGVEAFF. The CDR3 region has the DNA TGTGCCAGCAGTTTAGGGGGACAGGGGGTGGAAGCTTTCTTT. V usage is TRBV28 and J usage is TRBJ1-1; 11 nucleotides align to TRBD1. The trim removed 2 bases at V and 8 bases at J, leaving 4 bases unmatched. The CDR3 covers 14 residues. The V gene's germline CDR1 is MDHEN and CDR2 SYDVKM. Based on the CDR3 plus reference TRBV28 and TRBJ1-1, the full variable domain is DVKVTQSSRYLVKRTGEKVFLECVQDMDHENMFWYRQDPGLGLRLIYFSYDVKMKEKGDIPEGYSVSREKKERFSLILESASTNQTSMYLCASSLGGQGVEAFFGQGTRLTVV.

The DNA of the CDR3 is TGTGCCAGTACCCCGAGGGGGGGATCTAATGAAAAACTGTTTTTT. Amino acids: CASTPRGGSNEKLFF. The rearrangement joins TRBV19 to TRBJ1-4; D might be TRBD1 (6 bases). From germline, CDR1 is LNHDA and CDR2 SQIVND (reference sequence). CDR3 length: 15 amino acids. Trimming cost V 7 bases and J 3 bases, with 15 bases left between them.

The gene calls are TRBV28 and TRBJ2-3; D is ambiguous. The CDR3 consists of 13 residues. Trimming stripped 3 bases from V and 6 bases from J, with 10 bases between. Germline V gives CDR1 MDHEN, CDR2 SYDVKM. CDR3 region: CASSLSDRDTQYF. The DNA of the CDR3 is TGTGCCAGCAGTTTGTCCGATCGGGATACGCAGTATTTT.

This chain links TRBV2 with TRBJ2-1; no clear D. CDR3 size: 12 residues. CDR1 is SNHLY, CDR2 FYNNEI, per germline. Trimming cost V 5 bases and J 12 bases, with 14 bases left between them. CDR3 DNA: TGTGCCAGCAGTTACAATGGAAACAGGCAGTTCTTC. Translating gives CASSYNGNRQFF.

V and J are TRBV11-3 and TRBJ2-2, with D tentatively TRBD1 (5 bases). The V gene lost 4 bases and the J gene lost 5 bases, with 14 bases spanning the gap. Germline-derived CDR1 and CDR2 are SGHNT and YENEEA. This CDR3 has 15 amino acids. The DNA for the CDR3 is TGTGCCAGCAGCTCCGGAACTTCAGGGACCGGGGAGCTGTTTTTT. This sequence encodes CASSSGTSGTGELFF.

The J gene is TRBJ1-5, the V gene TRBV19, with TRBD1 identical over 10 bases. This CDR3 has 17 amino acids. Germline CDR1 and CDR2: LNHDA and SQIVND (reference sequence). The trim removed 6 bases at V and 3 bases at J, leaving 11 bases unmatched. The CDR3 nucleotides read TGTGCCAGTAGCTTAAGACGGGACAGGGGATTCAATCAGCCCCAGCATTTT. It yields the protein CASSLRRDRGFNQPQHF.

The chain links TRBV5-1 to TRBJ1-1, with D uncertain. Between the trimmed V and J ends, which lost 7 bases and 4 bases, there was a span of 14 bases. The CDR3 totals 13 residues. Germline CDR1 and CDR2: SGHRS and YFSETQ. CDR3 protein: CASHAAMSTEAFF. The CDR3 DNA follows: TGCGCCAGCCATGCCGCAATGAGCACTGAAGCTTTCTTT.

This clone came up once. The J gene is TRBJ1-2, the V gene TRBV30, with TRBD1 as a possible D gene (6 bases). Germline-derived CDR1 and CDR2 are GTSNPN and SVGIG (reference sequence). V was pared by 3 bases and J by 8 bases, with 19 bases between. The CDR3 has 14 residues. The CDR3: CAWRTTGGYWGYTF. The CDR3 DNA reads TGTGCCTGGAGGACCACGGGGGGCTATTGGGGCTACACCTTC.

The CDR3 is CASSLELAGDSGELFF. The CDR3 DNA reads TGTGCCAGCAGCTTGGAACTAGCGGGAGATTCTGGGGAGCTGTTTTTT. The rearrangement links TRBV5-6 to TRBJ2-2; 11 nucleotides line up with TRBD2. Germline CDR1 is SGHDT and CDR2 is YYEEEE. V lost 0 bases to trimming and J lost 8 bases; unmatched junction nucleotides: 6. This CDR3 has 16 amino acids.

The rearrangement uses TRBV5-4 and TRBJ2-1; possible D gene TRBD1, 6 bases. Germline V gene data show CDR1 as SGHNT and CDR2 as YYREEE (reference sequence). Deletions cut 0 bases from V and 5 bases from J, with 15 bases between. The CDR3 has 16 amino acids. The CDR3 sequence is CASSLDTAGTNNEQFF. The CDR3 DNA sequence: TGTGCCAGCAGCTTGGATACCGCCGGGACAAACAATGAGCAGTTCTTC.

The J gene is TRBJ1-3, the V gene TRBV4-3; a possible D gene is TRBD1 (5 bases). The CDR3 spans 19 residues. Trimming cost V 4 bases and J 2 bases, with 24 bases left between them. The germline gives CDR1 LGHNA, CDR2 YSLEER. This CDR3 reads CASSLKPGGYGSPGNTIYF. The DNA for the CDR3 is TGCGCCAGCAGCCTAAAGCCGGGGGGATACGGTAGTCCTGGAAACACCATATATTTT.

This chain links TRBV27 with TRBJ1-3; TRBD1 agrees at 9 bases. The germline CDR1 and CDR2 sequences are MNHEY and SMNVEV (reference sequence). This CDR3 is built from 15 residues. V shed 3 bases and J 5 bases; nucleotides not matched to a gene: 5. The CDR3 loop reads CASSFSGQGRNTIYF. The CDR3 nucleotides read TGTGCCAGCAGTTTCTCGGGACAGGGTCGAAACACCATATATTTT.

The chain links TRBV4-2 to TRBJ2-3; the D gene is possibly TRBD2 (5 bases). Deletions cut 0 bases from V and 2 bases from J, with 9 bases between. The CDR3 consists of 15 residues. The V gene's germline CDR1 is LGHNA and CDR2 YNFKEQ. The CDR3 nucleotides read TGTGCCAGCAGCCAAGAAAGCGGAAACACAGATACGCAGTATTTT. It specifies CASSQESGNTDTQYF.

The J gene is TRBJ2-3, the V gene TRBV7-8, with 7 bases lining up with TRBD2. The V gene end was trimmed by 2 bases and the J gene end by 3 bases; junction bases not matched to a gene: 11. The CDR3 is 17 amino acids. The germline V gene encodes CDR1 SGHVS and CDR2 FQNEAQ. CDR3 region: CASSLPWGAGRTDTQYF. CDR3 sequence (DNA): TGTGCCAGCAGCTTACCCTGGGGAGCGGGGAGAACAGATACGCAGTATTTT.

The V gene is TRBV5-4, the J gene TRBJ2-1; TRBD2 might be the D (5 bases). CDR1 is SGHNT and CDR2 is YYREEE in the germline V gene (reference sequence). The CDR3 is 15 amino acids. Trimming stripped 6 bases from V and 1 base from J, with 14 bases between. The CDR3 DNA is TGTGCCAGCATTGTGAGCGGTTCTTCCTACAATGAGCAGTTCTTC. Protein sequence: CASIVSGSSYNEQFF.

In this sample, this clone turned up a few times. V is TRBV13 and J is TRBJ1-1; D ambiguous. The CDR3 length is 13 residues. In germline, CDR1 is PRHDT, CDR2 FYEKMQ (reference sequence). The ends were cut back, 1 base at V and 8 bases at J, with 11 bases in the middle. The CDR3 bases are TGTGCCAGCAGCTTAGTGGGAGGGTACGAAGCTTTCTTT. It yields the protein CASSLVGGYEAFF.